These 32 T cell receptor beta chains originate from one sample sequenced in a study of cytomegalovirus exposure and HLA in healthy donors. Researchers ran the PCR with 60 Vbeta and 13 Jbeta primers. The data were produced by immunoSEQ multiplex PCR, yet TCRdb's version contains in-frame clones alone and is incomplete. The table records about 140,000 clones, just under 80% of them present only once. The sequenced sample consisted of PBMCs. The receptors were sampled from a man younger than 40 in good health and CMV-seronegative.

The gene calls are TRBV2 and TRBJ1-2; 7 nucleotides line up with TRBD1. The CDR3 consists of 14 residues. V lost 1 base, J lost 4 bases, and 3 bases stayed unmatched. The V gene's germline CDR1 is SNHLY and CDR2 FYNNEI. The CDR3 DNA sequence: TGTGCCAGCAGTGAAGAAGACAGGGTCTATGGCTACACCTTC. Translated, it gives CASSEEDRVYGYTF.

This clone was detected a few times. The V and J genes are TRBV30 and TRBJ1-1, with D perhaps matching TRBD1 (5 bases). The CDR3 runs to 13 residues. V was shortened by 0 bases and J by 4 bases, with 9 bases between the two germline ends. Germline V gene data show CDR1 as GTSNPN and CDR2 as SVGIG (reference sequence). CDR3 region: CAWSVHGGTEAFF. The CDR3 DNA reads as TGTGCCTGGAGTGTACACGGGGGCACTGAAGCTTTCTTT.

This chain joins TRBV5-4 and TRBJ2-1, with D perhaps matching TRBD2 (5 bases). V shed 6 bases and J shed 3 bases, with 16 bases lying between them. CDR1 is SGHNT and CDR2 is YYREEE in the germline V gene (reference sequence). This CDR3 is built from 15 residues. The CDR3 spells CASTMRSGNYNEQFF. For the CDR3, the DNA is TGTGCCAGCACCATGAGATCCGGGAACTACAATGAGCAGTTCTTC.

The CDR3 loop is CASSTSGTSSYEQYF. The CDR3 nucleotides read TGCGCCAGCAGCACCTCCGGGACTAGTTCGTACGAGCAGTACTTC. The rearrangement joins TRBV5-1 to TRBJ2-7; 8 nucleotides line up with TRBD2. Looked up from germline, CDR1 is SGHRS and CDR2 is YFSETQ. The CDR3 spans 15 residues. The ends lost 4 bases at V and 4 bases at J; junction bases unmatched: 10.

The sample holds a few counts of this clone. The chain uses TRBV5-1 and TRBJ1-2; tentative D call: TRBD1 (6 bases). Per germline, CDR1 SGHRS and CDR2 YFSETQ. V lost 1 base, J lost 7 bases, and 14 bases lay in between. The CDR3 spans 14 residues. The DNA for the CDR3 is TGCGCCAGCAGCTTGTGGGGGGGCGCAGGTGGCTACACCTTC. Translation: CASSLWGGAGGYTF.

The V gene is TRBV5-1, the J gene TRBJ2-5; tentatively, D is TRBD2 (6 bases). Germline V gene data show CDR1 as SGHRS and CDR2 as YFSETQ. This CDR3 comprises 14 residues. V gave up 6 bases and J gave up 3 bases, with 15 bases separating them. CDR3 sequence (DNA): TGCGCCAGCACGATACTCCCGGGGGAAGAGACCCAGTACTTC. It yields the protein CASTILPGEETQYF. Full variable domain (missing parts from reference TRBV5-1 and TRBJ2-5): KAGVTQTPRYLIKTRGQQVTLSCSPISGHRSVSWYQQTPGQGLQFLFEYFSETQRNKGNFPGRFSGRQFSNSRSEMNVSTLELGDSALYLCASTILPGEETQYFGPGTRLLVL.

The chain joins TRBV6-1 to TRBJ2-1; no clear D. The CDR3 loop spans 14 amino acids. Trimming left V 7 bases short and J 7 bases short, with 17 bases between. In germline, CDR1 is MNHNS, CDR2 SASEGT. In nucleotides, the CDR3 is TGTGCCAGCACTCCACTCCTTTCTCATAATGAGCAGTTCTTC. Translated: CASTPLLSHNEQFF.

The rearrangement uses TRBV14 and TRBJ2-1; D remains ambiguous. CDR1 is SGHDN, CDR2 FVKESK, per germline. This CDR3 has 15 amino acids. The V gene lost 0 bases and the J gene lost 10 bases, with 16 bases spanning the gap. The CDR3 coding sequence is TGTGCCAGCAGCCAAGATTGGGCAGCCGGTCGGGAGCAGTTCTTC. Its protein product is CASSQDWAAGREQFF.

This clone turned up a few times. The CDR3 DNA follows: TGTGCCAGCAGCCCGGGACTACAGGGGGCGGTCTATGGCTACACCTTC. It yields the protein CASSPGLQGAVYGYTF. The chain employs TRBV5-4 and TRBJ1-2; 9 bases align to TRBD1. With 4 bases clipped from V and 4 bases from J, the junction kept 11 bases outside the gene matches. This CDR3 is built from 16 residues. Germline-derived CDR1 and CDR2 are SGHNT and YYREEE (reference sequence). Complete variable domain (other parts from reference TRBV5-4 and TRBJ1-2): ETGVTQSPTHLIKTRGQQVTLRCSSQSGHNTVSWYQQALGQGPQFIFQYYREEENGRGNFPPRFSGLQFPNYSSELNVNALELDDSALYLCASSPGLQGAVYGYTFGSGTRLTVV.

V is TRBV18 and J is TRBJ2-3; TRBD1 might be the D (6 bases). This CDR3 region has 16 residues. V lost 0 bases, J lost 1 base, and 11 bases lay in between. Germline CDR1 KGHSH, CDR2 LQKENI. CDR3 coding DNA: TGTGCCAGCTCACCACCGGCGCCAGGGGGCACAGATACGCAGTATTTT. Protein sequence: CASSPPAPGGTDTQYF.

The genes are TRBV7-9 and TRBJ1-2, with 7 bases lining up with TRBD1. The germline gives CDR1 SEHNR, CDR2 FQNEAQ (reference sequence). The CDR3 is 13 amino acids. V shed 5 bases, J shed 7 bases, and the junction held 7 bases outside the gene matches. Written as DNA, the CDR3 is TGTGCCAGCAGCCCCGAACAGGGGTCTGGCTACACCTTC. It is translated as CASSPEQGSGYTF. Full variable domain (rest looked up from reference TRBV7-9 and TRBJ1-2): DTGVSQNPRHKITKRGQNVTFRCDPISEHNRLYWYRQTLGQGPEFLTYFQNEAQLEKSRLLSDRFSAERPKGSFSTLEIQRTEQGDSAMYLCASSPEQGSGYTFGSGTRLTVV.

The count of this clone is one. The J gene is TRBJ2-7, the V gene TRBV27; 7 nucleotides agree with TRBD1. CDR1 is MNHEY and CDR2 is SMNVEV in the germline V gene (reference sequence). The CDR3 length is 16 residues. V gave up 6 bases and J gave up 2 bases; unmatched junction bases: 13. This CDR3 is CASRPAPTGSPYEQYF. CDR3 DNA: TGTGCCAGCAGACCGGCCCCGACAGGGTCGCCCTACGAGCAGTACTTC.

The rearrangement uses TRBV7-6 and TRBJ1-2; tentative D call: TRBD1 (6 bases). Trimming took 5 bases from V and 4 from J, leaving 26 bases between them. This CDR3 contains 18 residues. From germline, CDR1 is SGHVS and CDR2 FNYEAQ. CDR3 amino acids: CASSPSSRGGLKGYGYTF. The CDR3 DNA sequence: TGTGCCAGCAGCCCCTCATCAAGGGGGGGGCTTAAGGGCTATGGCTACACCTTC.

The J gene is TRBJ1-1, the V gene TRBV6-5, with TRBD1 identical over 8 bases. V lost 5 bases, J lost 7 bases, and 9 bases stayed unmatched. Germline assignment: CDR1 MNHEY and CDR2 SVGAGI. The CDR3 is 14 amino acids. The CDR3 DNA follows: TGTGCCAGCAGTGCGGGACAGGTGCGGGGTGAAGCTTTCTTT. Protein sequence: CASSAGQVRGEAFF.

The chain combines TRBV5-4 with TRBJ2-1; TRBD1 agrees at 10 bases. J lost 8 bases, V lost 4 bases, and 9 bases had no gene match. The CDR3 extends over 15 amino acids. Germline loops: CDR1 SGHNT, CDR2 YYREEE (reference sequence). The CDR3 DNA reads as TGTGCCAGCAGCAAAGGACAGGGGGAATGGGATGAGCAGTTCTTC. It translates to CASSKGQGEWDEQFF.

This clone appeared a single time. This sequence joins TRBV29-1 and TRBJ1-1; 10 positions agree with TRBD1. Looked up from germline, CDR1 is SQVTM and CDR2 is ANQGSEA. Losses at the gene ends were 6 bases for V and 5 bases for J; bases not matched to a gene: 12. The CDR3 contains 15 residues. CDR3 nucleotide sequence: TGCAGCGTGGCAGGACAGGGGGGGGGAGGGACTGAAGCTTTCTTT. The encoded protein is CSVAGQGGGGTEAFF.

This chain links TRBV2 with TRBJ2-1; 10 nucleotides line up with TRBD2. V shed 5 bases and J 6 bases; nucleotides not matched to a gene: 7. Germline values: CDR1 SNHLY, CDR2 FYNNEI. The CDR3 contains 15 residues. The CDR3 reads CASSQSGGAANEQFF. CDR3 coding DNA: TGTGCCAGCAGTCAAAGCGGGGGGGCCGCCAATGAGCAGTTCTTC.

The rearrangement links TRBV6-1 to TRBJ1-2, with 12 positions matching TRBD1. The CDR3 runs 15 residues. CDR1 is MNHNS, CDR2 SASEGT, per germline. With 7 bases clipped from V and 3 bases from J, the junction kept 6 bases outside the gene matches. Written as DNA, the CDR3 is TGTGCCAGCATTGCCGGGACAGGGGGCGACTATGGCTACACCTTC. As protein: CASIAGTGGDYGYTF.

The rearrangement joins TRBV5-1 to TRBJ1-4; 10 nucleotides match TRBD1. V trimming: 0 bases; J trimming: 8 bases; junction bases outside the gene matches: 4. CDR1 is SGHRS and CDR2 is YFSETQ in the germline V gene. The CDR3 length is 15 residues. CDR3 DNA: TGCGCCAGCAGCTTGGGGGTGACAGGGGGCGAAAAACTGTTTTTT. Amino acids: CASSLGVTGGEKLFF.

The V and J genes are TRBV28 and TRBJ2-7, with 7 bases matching TRBD2. CDR1 and CDR2 (germline): MDHEN, SYDVKM. Trimming removed 10 bases from V and 5 bases from J; junction bases left unmatched: 14. This CDR3 spans 14 amino acids. The DNA for the CDR3 is TGTGCCACCTCAGCGGGGACCGTTTGGGACGAGCAGTACTTC. Amino acids: CATSAGTVWDEQYF.

The V gene is TRBV5-1, the J gene TRBJ2-7, with 10 bases aligning to TRBD1. Trimming at V came to 2 bases and at J to 8 bases, leaving 10 bases not matched to a gene. The CDR3 is made up of 15 amino acids. Germline CDR1 and CDR2: SGHRS and YFSETQ. The CDR3 DNA is TGCGCCAGCAGCTTAAATCGGGACAGGGGACGTCAGCAGTACTTC. Translated, it gives CASSLNRDRGRQQYF.

V gene TRBV9 combines with J gene TRBJ1-1, with D perhaps matching TRBD1 (5 bases). V shed 1 base and J shed 3 bases, with 10 bases lying between them. The germline gives CDR1 SGDLS, CDR2 YYNGEE. The CDR3 has 14 amino acids. The DNA for the CDR3 is TGTGCCAGCAGCGTAACGGGGGATGACACTGAAGCTTTCTTT. This gives the protein CASSVTGDDTEAFF.

The V gene is TRBV5-4, the J gene TRBJ1-1; D might be TRBD1 (5 bases). The V gene's germline CDR1 is SGHNT and CDR2 YYREEE (reference sequence). V lost 4 bases to trimming and J lost 2 bases, with 9 bases between them. CDR3 size: 13 residues. The CDR3 loop reads CASSIDSNTEAFF. DNA of the CDR3: TGTGCCAGCAGCATAGACAGCAACACTGAAGCTTTCTTT.

The V and J genes are TRBV6-6 and TRBJ2-7; perhaps TRBD1 as D (6 bases). The CDR3 runs 15 residues. The germline V and J ends were trimmed by 2 bases and 5 bases, with 16 bases remaining between them. Germline V lookup: CDR1 MNHNY, CDR2 SVGAGI (reference sequence). The DNA for the CDR3 is TGTGCCAGCAGTTACCCGGACAGTCTCAGAGACGAGCAGTACTTC. It is translated as CASSYPDSLRDEQYF.

The chain recombines TRBV4-1 with TRBJ1-2; D gene unclear. Germline lookup yields CDR1 MGHRA and CDR2 YSYEKL. Deletions cut 0 bases from V and 7 bases from J, with 12 bases between. CDR3 length: 14 amino acids. The CDR3 region has the DNA TGCGCCAGCAGCCAAGATCCGTACGGGAGTGGCTACACCTTC. As protein: CASSQDPYGSGYTF.

J is TRBJ1-4 and V is TRBV10-3; TRBD1 matches at 7 bases. Germline lookup yields CDR1 ENHRY and CDR2 SYGVKD. V was clipped by 6 bases and J by 4 bases; unmatched bases: 2. This CDR3 comprises 13 residues. Here the CDR3 reads CAISGTDNEKLFF. In nucleotides, the CDR3 is TGTGCCATCAGCGGGACAGATAATGAAAAACTGTTTTTT.

This clone was counted a single time. The chain carries TRBV29-1 and TRBJ2-1; 13 nucleotides match TRBD2. V was clipped by 6 bases and J by 6 bases; unmatched bases: 8. CDR3 size: 15 residues. Germline V gives CDR1 SQVTM, CDR2 ANQGSEA. The CDR3 spells CSVGSGTSGINEQFF. CDR3 DNA: TGCAGCGTGGGTTCCGGGACTAGCGGGATCAATGAGCAGTTCTTC.

The chain uses TRBV30 and TRBJ2-7; D call uncertain. The V gene's germline CDR1 is GTSNPN and CDR2 SVGIG (reference sequence). V lost 3 bases and J lost 0, with 6 bases in between. This CDR3 comprises 12 residues. CDR3 in amino acids: CAWRSSSYEQYF. CDR3 coding DNA: TGTGCCTGGAGATCCTCCTCCTACGAGCAGTACTTC.

This clone has just a few counts. The chain links TRBV6-1 to TRBJ1-3; the D is unclear. Trimming left V 3 bases short and J 3 bases short, with 9 bases between. The CDR3 extends over 14 amino acids. Germline values: CDR1 MNHNS, CDR2 SASEGT. CDR3 protein: CASSELGNGNTIYF. The CDR3 DNA reads as TGTGCCAGCAGTGAGCTCGGGAATGGAAACACCATATATTTT.

J is TRBJ1-1 and V is TRBV7-9; D is perhaps TRBD1 (6 bases). Trimming left V 7 bases short and J 5 bases short, with 17 bases between. This CDR3 contains 14 residues. Germline V gene sequence: CDR1 SEHNR, CDR2 FQNEAQ (reference sequence). The CDR3: CASINAGGRTEAFF. CDR3 sequence (DNA): TGTGCCAGCATCAATGCGGGGGGCCGAACTGAAGCTTTCTTT.

This sequence joins TRBV4-2 and TRBJ1-2, with 8 nucleotides matching TRBD1. The germline V gene encodes CDR1 LGHNA and CDR2 YNFKEQ. The V gene end was trimmed by 1 base and the J gene end by 8 bases; junction bases not matched to a gene: 6. This CDR3 has 14 amino acids. The DNA for the CDR3 is TGTGCCAGCAGCCAAGCAGGACAGGGTGGAGGCTACACCTTC. Encoded protein: CASSQAGQGGGYTF.

The chain links TRBV7-9 to TRBJ2-5, with 10 bases lining up with TRBD1. CDR1 is SEHNR, CDR2 FQNEAQ, per germline (reference sequence). J lost 3 bases, V lost 6 bases, and 10 bases had no gene match. This CDR3 region has 16 residues. CDR3 sequence: CASSLSDRGPEETQYF. The CDR3 DNA reads as TGTGCCAGCAGTCTATCAGACAGGGGGCCCGAAGAGACCCAGTACTTC. Combining the CDR3 with reference TRBV7-9 and TRBJ2-5 gives the whole variable domain DTGVSQNPRHKITKRGQNVTFRCDPISEHNRLYWYRQTLGQGPEFLTYFQNEAQLEKSRLLSDRFSAERPKGSFSTLEIQRTEQGDSAMYLCASSLSDRGPEETQYFGPGTRLLVL.